One T cell receptor (beta chain) is described in this entry. Antigen specificity is unknown. The CDR3 contains 15 residues. Germline V CDR1 and CDR2: MDHEN, SYDVKM. With 5 bases clipped from V and 7 bases from J, the junction kept 9 bases outside the gene matches. The data are from a study of T cell responses to AZD1222 COVID-19 vaccine. Study results and limitations: After the peak T cell response, and only then, were repertoires sampled. Rises in breadth and depth of Spike-specific TCRs came after two AZD1222 doses. Reports say nearly half of spike-specific TCRs go after unmutated variant regions.

The repertoire was sequenced with immunoSEQ multiplex PCR; TCRdb's copy has only in-frame clones and lacks some. The sample has 90,000 to 150,000 clones, roughly nine tenths seen once. The source of this sequence is an adult in good health. Sequenced material: peripheral blood, taken on day 0 of AZD1222 vaccination. The chain carries TRBV28 and TRBJ1-4; 8 nucleotides align to TRBD1. CDR3 region: CASSPQGVLSEKLFF. In DNA, the CDR3 is TGTGCCAGCAGTCCACAGGGGGTTCTAAGTGAAAAACTGTTTTTT.